The 7 T cell receptor beta chains given below trace back to one sample, sequenced in a study of post-analysis software for immune sequencing data. Unique molecular identifiers were present in the TCR beta cDNA libraries. TCRdb reanalysed the PCR reads using MiXCR and keeps one entry per CDR3 protein. Among hundreds of thousands of distinct CDR3 sequences listed, 25% to 30% were seen once. Notes on the study in general: The study found TRBV5-6, TRBV5-1 and TRBV20-1 among five TRBV segments more frequent in patients than controls.

Their recognized antigens are unknown. The material sequenced was blood. The receptors were gathered from a girl aged 10 to 17 with multiple sclerosis.

V usage is TRBV7-2 and J usage is TRBJ1-6; D unresolved. The CDR3 totals 13 residues. Trimming cost V 3 bases and J 9 bases, with 9 bases left between them. Germline values: CDR1 SGHTA, CDR2 FQGNSA. The CDR3 DNA reads as TGTGCCAGCAGCTTTCGTGGGAGTTCACCCCTCCACTTT. It codes for CASSFRGSSPLHF.

The chain recombines TRBV29-1 with TRBJ1-2; D perhaps matches TRBD1 (5 bases). This CDR3 has 11 residues. The V gene's germline CDR1 is SQVTM and CDR2 ANQGSEA. With 6 bases removed from V and 3 bases from J, the gap between germline ends came to 8 bases. Here the CDR3 reads CSVGRDYGYTF. CDR3 DNA sequence: TGCAGCGTGGGGCGCGACTATGGCTACACCTTC. The whole variable domain, remainder taken from reference TRBV29-1 and TRBJ1-2, is SAVISQKPSRDICQRGTSLTIQCQVDSQVTMMFWYRQQPGQSLTLIATANQGSEATYESGFVIDKFPISRPNLTFSTLTVSNMSPEDSSIYLCSVGRDYGYTFGSGTRLTVV.

This clonotype was detected only once. It may be a read error: a sequence one base away is much more abundant. The chain carries TRBV29-1 and TRBJ2-7, with D tentatively TRBD1 (7 bases). CDR1 SQVTM and CDR2 ANQGSEA come from the germline V gene. The CDR3 totals 12 residues. Trimming left V 7 bases short and J 3 bases short, with 13 bases between. In DNA, the CDR3 is TGCAGCGGAGCCAGGGGGGACTACGAGCAGTACTTC. It codes for CSGARGDYEQYF.

This clonotype was counted a few times. The rearrangement links TRBV5-1 to TRBJ2-1; 15 nucleotides agree with TRBD2. J gave up 5 bases and V 3 bases, and 9 bases lay outside the gene matches. CDR1 and CDR2 from the germline V gene are SGHRS and YFSETQ. This CDR3 spans 18 amino acids. CDR3 in DNA: TGCGCCAGCAGCTCGGGACTAGCGGGAGGCCCACCTAACAATGAGCAGTTCTTC. Amino acid sequence: CASSSGLAGGPPNNEQFF. Looking up the rest from reference TRBV5-1 and TRBJ2-1 gives the full variable domain: KAGVTQTPRYLIKTRGQQVTLSCSPISGHRSVSWYQQTPGQGLQFLFEYFSETQRNKGNFPGRFSGRQFSNSRSEMNVSTLELGDSALYLCASSSGLAGGPPNNEQFFGPGTRLTVL.

The J gene is TRBJ1-2, the V gene TRBV28, with D possibly matching TRBD1 (6 bases). Between the trimmed V and J ends, which lost 7 bases and 7 bases, there was a span of 19 bases. The CDR3 covers 14 residues. Germline V gives CDR1 MDHEN, CDR2 SYDVKM. This CDR3 is CASTLDSLPAGYTF. The CDR3 DNA follows: TGTGCCAGCACCCTGGACAGTCTACCCGCTGGCTACACCTTC.

There are a few counts of this clonotype. CDR3: CASGFSNEQFF. CDR3 DNA sequence: TGTGCTAGTGGTTTCTCCAATGAGCAGTTCTTC. This sequence joins TRBV12-5 and TRBJ2-1; D is undetermined. Germline V gene lookup returns CDR1 LGHNT and CDR2 FRNRAP. The CDR3 contains 11 residues. Trimming removed 3 bases at V and 6 bases at J, with 3 bases between.

V is TRBV7-2 and J is TRBJ2-3; 7 bases are shared with TRBD2. The CDR3 extends over 15 amino acids. With V trimmed by 2 bases and J by 3 bases, 5 bases remained unmatched. The germline gives CDR1 SGHTA, CDR2 FQGNSA. The CDR3 region is CASSLNAGVTDTQYF. CDR3 in DNA: TGTGCCAGCAGCTTAAACGCGGGAGTGACAGATACGCAGTATTTT.